Given below is one T cell receptor beta chain in context. Its cognate antigen has yet to be identified. No much larger clonotype is one base removed from it; base qualities were not supplied. The germline V gene (reference sequence) sets CDR1 to LGHDT and CDR2 to YNNKEL. The junction carries 22 bases between V and J, which are trimmed by 0 bases and 7 bases respectively. Counted from cysteine to phenylalanine, this CDR3 has 17 amino acids. Only the CDR3 part of the read is kept: 51 bases, read in frame from the first base. Only healthy Caucasian donors were included. This entry belongs to a study of identical twins (dated by TCRdb to the mid-2010s). Regarding the research as a whole: The study deep-sequenced TCR alpha and beta repertoires from monozygotic twins, unrelated adults of various ages and cord blood to test whether fetal clonotypes persist. To rule out contamination, the twin experiments were replicated at different times with different library preparation protocols. General findings and caveats noted by the study authors: The excess sharing between twins in beta out-of-frame sequences was weaker because fewer shared sequences reduced the signal-to-noise ratio. Conclusions relied on cross-sectional statistical analysis, since the same donors could not be followed over many years. Fewer insertions were carried by abundant cord blood beta clonotypes, a similar but weaker trend appeared in young adult naive repertoires, and no such trend appeared in memory repertoires. Compared with coincidental sharing between unrelated individuals, an excess of low generation-probability sequences was observed among out-of-frame TCR alpha sequences shared between twins. Recombination models systematically underestimated out-of-frame TCR alpha sharing in monozygotic twins but agreed with sharing between unrelated individuals. Invariant T cells such as MAIT and iNKT could partly confound zero-insertion analyses, though diverse VJ usage argued against this for most clonotypes.

Receptor libraries were prepared by 5' RACE. Sequencing instrument: Illumina HiSeq 2000. Template switching added a universal primer binding site, and the final cDNA carried a unique molecular identifier that allowed TCR cDNA molecules to be counted accurately. Specific primers in the conserved constant-segment region were used to synthesize first-strand cDNA for TCR alpha and beta chains. To control for contamination, every cDNA library was double barcoded, receiving both a SMART-Mk sample barcode and Illumina barcodes. Two successive PCR steps introduced TruSeq adapter sequences along with Illumina sample barcodes. Sequencing of the TCR alpha and beta cDNA libraries was done on the Illumina HiSeq platform using custom primers. As for how the authors treated the data: Raw reads were processed with MiGEC to extract unique molecular identifiers, and MiXCR was used to determine CDR3 positions. Recombination models were inferred per individual with the repgenHMM and IGoR tools using an EM algorithm. Shared clonotype analysis was performed with the tcR package in R, normalizing sharing by the product of cloneset sizes. To study raw recombination free of thymic and clonal selection effects, out-of-frame nonproductive sequences were analyzed. Using fastp trimming at Q25 and MiXCR clonotype assembly, TCRdb reanalyzed the public sequencing data and kept in-frame beta chains. Each CDR3 protein appears once, grouped with its most common genes and DNA. Here the V and J calls rest on TCRdb's processing, not on the authors' analysis. This sample lists around 1.7 million distinct CDR3 sequences; 25% to 35% were detected once. The ten largest clones represent 0.25% to 0.3% of the sample.

The source material was cord blood. The chain joins TRBV3-1 to TRBJ2-7; TRBD2 might be the D gene, on 5 matching bases. The origin of this receptor is a newborn girl in good health. The CDR3 reads as follows: CASSQDSSYSPWGEQYF. The sequenced DNA is TGTGCCAGCAGCCAAGATTCTAGCTACTCCCCCTGGGGTGAGCAGTACTTC.